The 30 T cell receptor beta chains reported below all come from one sample, sequenced in a study of a mutant IDH1 vaccine in newly diagnosed glioma. Time point indicated: baseline, week 1 (first vaccination visit). The treatment: pre-vaccination baseline after standard-of-care therapy. TCRdb's table, derived via immunoSEQ multiplex PCR, lists solely in-frame clones and lacks some. This table holds about 92,000 clones, roughly 78% found once. Material: PBMCs, obtained from a glioma patient treated with radiotherapy, temozolomide or both. The source is a man aged 40-55 years with glioma.

The chain links TRBV30 to TRBJ2-5, with TRBD2 matching 15 bases. The trim removed 0 bases at V and 2 bases at J, leaving 10 bases unmatched. Germline V CDR1 and CDR2: GTSNPN, SVGIG (reference sequence). This CDR3 region has 19 residues. The CDR3 region is CAWSVLGTSGRIGQETQYF. The CDR3 DNA follows: TGTGCCTGGAGTGTATTGGGGACTAGCGGGAGGATCGGACAAGAGACCCAGTACTTC.

This clone was counted between two and nine times. This chain uses TRBV4-2 with TRBJ1-5, with D perhaps matching TRBD1 (6 bases). The CDR3 is 15 amino acids. CDR1 and CDR2 from the germline V gene are LGHNA and YNFKEQ. The ends were cut back, 3 bases at V and 1 base at J, with 10 bases in the middle. CDR3 DNA: TGTGCCAGCAGCCAGAAGACAGGCAGCAATCAGCCCCAGCATTTT. This translates into CASSQKTGSNQPQHF.

This clone was recorded a few times. This rearrangement joins TRBV2 to TRBJ2-7; D remains ambiguous. V lost 4 bases and J 7 bases, leaving 17 bases between the germline ends. The CDR3 loop spans 14 amino acids. Germline V gene data show CDR1 as SNHLY and CDR2 as FYNNEI. In DNA form, the CDR3 reads TGTGCCAGCAGTGCGAGAGGCCAAAGGAGAGAGCAGTACTTC. Residues: CASSARGQRREQYF.

The CDR3 reads CASSLKAGDGTEAFF. Written as DNA, the CDR3 is TGTGCCAGCAGCTTAAAGGCAGGGGATGGCACTGAAGCTTTCTTT. The V gene is TRBV7-9, the J gene TRBJ1-1; D perhaps matches TRBD1 (6 bases). CDR1 and CDR2 from the germline V gene are SEHNR and FQNEAQ (reference sequence). V lost 2 bases, J lost 4 bases, and 14 bases lay in between. The CDR3 loop spans 15 amino acids.

This clone was seen more than once but under ten times. The chain combines TRBV4-2 with TRBJ1-2; no definite D call. The CDR3 sequence is 13 residues long. Germline lookup yields CDR1 LGHNA and CDR2 YNFKEQ. V shed 4 bases and J shed 3 bases, with 9 bases lying between them. The CDR3 reads CASSPGGDYGYTF. The CDR3 DNA sequence: TGTGCCAGCAGCCCCGGAGGAGACTATGGCTACACCTTC.

CDR3 sequence (DNA): TGTGCCAGCAGCGACCGGGACAGGGGCCCATCACAATATTCGGTTGGGGCCAACGTCCTGACTTTC. Its protein product is CASSDRDRGPSQYSVGANVLTF. The V gene is TRBV21-1, the J gene TRBJ2-6; the DNA was not compared with TRBD1, the D call given in the table. TRBV21-1 is given as a pseudogene. The CDR3 covers 22 residues.

The rearrangement links TRBV7-3 to TRBJ2-3; unclear D gene. CDR3 length: 13 amino acids. V lost 4 bases, J lost 5 bases, and 10 bases lay in between. Germline lookup yields CDR1 SGHTA and CDR2 FQGTGA. The CDR3 sequence is CASSWKRIDTQYF. CDR3 DNA sequence: TGTGCCAGCAGCTGGAAAAGAATAGATACGCAGTATTTT.

V is TRBV7-8 and J is TRBJ2-7, with 8 bases lining up with TRBD1. CDR3 length: 13 residues. With V trimmed by 3 bases and J by 6 bases, 4 bases remained unmatched. Per germline, CDR1 SGHVS and CDR2 FQNEAQ. The CDR3 protein is CASSLGQAGEQYF. As DNA, the CDR3 is TGTGCCAGCAGCTTGGGACAGGCGGGCGAGCAGTACTTC.

The chain couples TRBV5-6 to TRBJ2-5, with 12 bases aligning to TRBD2. The CDR3 covers 17 residues. Germline values: CDR1 SGHDT, CDR2 YYEEEE. V was clipped by 1 base and J by 5 bases; unmatched bases: 9. CDR3 in DNA: TGTGCCAGCAGCTTGTTCGGGACTAGCGGGTTGTTCGAGACCCAGTACTTC. Its translation: CASSLFGTSGLFETQYF.

There are a few counts of this clone. This rearrangement joins TRBV7-2 to TRBJ1-5; a weak D match, TRBD1 (5 bases). The germline V gene encodes CDR1 SGHTA and CDR2 FQGNSA. The CDR3 has 14 amino acids. V gave up 4 bases and J gave up 7 bases, with 14 bases separating them. The CDR3 sequence: CASSWGVGRQPQHF. The CDR3 nucleotides are TGTGCCAGCAGCTGGGGCGTCGGCCGACAGCCCCAGCATTTT.

CDR3 region: CASRGTNTEAFF. CDR3 DNA sequence: TGTGCCAGCAGAGGGACCAACACTGAAGCTTTCTTT. The rearrangement links TRBV25-1 to TRBJ1-1, with a weak D call TRBD1 (5 bases). The CDR3 is 12 amino acids. Germline V lookup: CDR1 MGHDK, CDR2 SYGVNS. V lost 6 bases and J lost 2, with 7 bases in between. The full variable domain, with the rest looked up from reference TRBV25-1 and TRBJ1-1, is EADIYQTPRYLVIGTGKKITLECSQTMGHDKMYWYQQDPGMELHLIHYSYGVNSTEKGDLSSESTVSRIRTEHFPLTLESARPSHTSQYLCASRGTNTEAFFGQGTRLTVV.

This chain joins TRBV21-1 and TRBJ2-2. TRBV21-1 is reported as a pseudogene. This CDR3 comprises 13 residues. CDR3 DNA: TGTGCCAGCAGCCCGGCCCACACCGGGGAGCTGTTTTTT. Encoded protein: CASSPAHTGELFF.

The V gene is TRBV20-1, the J gene TRBJ2-1; D ambiguous. CDR3 length: 11 residues. V lost 3 bases to trimming and J lost 7 bases, with 7 bases between them. The germline V gene has CDR1 DFQATT and CDR2 SNEGSKA (reference sequence). The CDR3 protein is CSARAANEQFF. In DNA form, the CDR3 reads TGCAGTGCTAGGGCCGCGAATGAGCAGTTCTTC.

By sample share, this clone is medium-sized. The chain employs TRBV19 and TRBJ1-1, with TRBD1 as a possible D gene (5 bases). The CDR3 extends over 16 amino acids. CDR1 and CDR2 (germline): LNHDA, SQIVND (reference sequence). V was trimmed by 6 bases and J by 4 bases, leaving 21 bases between them. CDR3 loop: CASREGRGALVTEAFF. In nucleotides, the CDR3 is TGTGCCAGTAGGGAGGGGAGGGGCGCTCTGGTCACTGAAGCTTTCTTT.

This chain links TRBV7-8 with TRBJ2-5; D remains unclear. The CDR3 totals 14 residues. Germline V gene data show CDR1 as SGHVS and CDR2 as FQNEAQ. Trimming removed 1 base at V and 7 bases at J, with 13 bases between. DNA for the CDR3: TGTGCCAGCAGCTTAGTACGTCAGAGTGTGACCCAGTACTTC. Its translation: CASSLVRQSVTQYF.

The V and J genes are TRBV6-1 and TRBJ1-2, with D possibly being TRBD1 (5 bases). Germline CDR1 and CDR2: MNHNS and SASEGT. Trimming removed 0 bases from V and 8 bases from J, with 13 bases in between. The CDR3 is 14 residues long. CDR3 sequence: CASSEARRGGGYTF. The CDR3 DNA follows: TGTGCCAGCAGTGAAGCACGAAGGGGCGGGGGCTACACCTTC.

The gene calls are TRBV5-4 and TRBJ2-7; D remains unclear. Trimming took off 3 bases at V and 3 bases at J, with 13 bases between the two ends. From germline, CDR1 is SGHNT and CDR2 YYREEE (reference sequence). The CDR3 is 14 residues long. CDR3 sequence reads: CASSSGFWSYEQYF. The CDR3 bases are TGTGCCAGCAGCTCTGGGTTTTGGAGCTACGAGCAGTACTTC.

The chain recombines TRBV18 with TRBJ1-3; 9 nucleotides align to TRBD1. This CDR3 region has 17 residues. CDR1 is KGHSH and CDR2 is LQKENI in the germline V gene. The ends lost 2 bases at V and 2 bases at J; junction bases unmatched: 7. The CDR3 spells CASSPKGGQGTGNTIYF. For the CDR3, the DNA is TGTGCCAGCTCACCAAAGGGGGGACAGGGAACTGGAAACACCATATATTTT.

This clone was seen a single time. This chain uses TRBV4-1 with TRBJ2-7; TRBD1 agrees at 9 bases. The V and J ends lost 4 bases and 3 bases, in that order; junction bases with no gene match: 7. Germline V gene data show CDR1 as MGHRA and CDR2 as YSYEKL. CDR3 length: 15 amino acids. The CDR3 loop is CASSPGTGPLYEQYF. CDR3 DNA: TGCGCCAGCAGCCCCGGGACAGGGCCTCTCTACGAGCAGTACTTC.

There are a few counts of this clone. The V gene is TRBV6-1, the J gene TRBJ2-7, with 7 nucleotides matching TRBD1. The CDR3 has 13 residues. V lost 9 bases and J lost 3; bases outside the gene matches: 8. Germline CDR1 reads MNHNS; CDR2 reads SASEGT. DNA of the CDR3: TGTGCCAGTGAACCGGGACAGAACTACGAGCAGTACTTC. Translation gives CASEPGQNYEQYF.

This clone was picked up a small number of times. The chain links TRBV7-2 to TRBJ2-7; D uncertain. Per germline, CDR1 SGHTA and CDR2 FQGNSA. Trimming cost V 1 base and J 3 bases, with 16 bases left between them. The CDR3 consists of 16 residues. The CDR3, as DNA: TGTGCCAGCAGCTTAGGTCCCTCGGATTACGGCTACGAGCAGTACTTC. Residues: CASSLGPSDYGYEQYF.

This clone was observed a handful of times. The chain combines TRBV29-1 with TRBJ2-5; 8 bases fit TRBD1. CDR1 SQVTM and CDR2 ANQGSEA come from the germline V gene. The CDR3 length is 14 residues. Trimming removed 7 bases from V and 5 bases from J; junction bases left unmatched: 12. CDR3 loop: CSGRTGRLGETQYF. In nucleotides, the CDR3 is TGCAGCGGACGGACAGGGAGATTAGGGGAGACCCAGTACTTC. The complete variable domain, with remaining parts taken from reference TRBV29-1 and TRBJ2-5, reads SAVISQKPSRDICQRGTSLTIQCQVDSQVTMMFWYRQQPGQSLTLIATANQGSEATYESGFVIDKFPISRPNLTFSTLTVSNMSPEDSSIYLCSGRTGRLGETQYFGPGTRLLVL.

The rearrangement links TRBV29-1 to TRBJ1-1, with D maybe TRBD1 (6 bases). Between the trimmed V and J ends, which lost 6 bases and 0 bases, there was a span of 14 bases. Germline CDR1 reads SQVTM; CDR2 reads ANQGSEA. CDR3 size: 14 residues. This chain's CDR3 is CSVVRDNMNTEAFF. The DNA for the CDR3 is TGCAGCGTGGTACGGGACAACATGAACACTGAAGCTTTCTTT.

The chain recombines TRBV19 with TRBJ2-1, with D perhaps matching TRBD2 (7 bases). The CDR3 runs 15 residues. With 4 bases removed from V and 1 base from J, the gap between germline ends came to 11 bases. Germline-derived CDR1 and CDR2 are LNHDA and SQIVND (reference sequence). CDR3 region: CASSTAGASYNEQFF. The CDR3 DNA reads as TGTGCCAGTAGTACTGCGGGGGCGTCCTACAATGAGCAGTTCTTC.

The rearrangement joins TRBV28 to TRBJ1-3, with D possibly being TRBD1 (5 bases). The germline V and J ends were trimmed by 8 bases and 0 bases, with 8 bases remaining between them. The CDR3 contains 13 residues. Germline CDR1 MDHEN, CDR2 SYDVKM. The CDR3: CASGDYSGNTIYF. The DNA of the CDR3 is TGTGCCAGCGGGGACTACTCTGGAAACACCATATATTTT.

V usage is TRBV6-5 and J usage is TRBJ1-2, with D perhaps TRBD1 (5 bases). In germline, CDR1 is MNHEY, CDR2 SVGAGI. With 5 bases removed from V and 2 bases from J, the gap between germline ends came to 9 bases. This CDR3 has 13 residues. In DNA form, the CDR3 reads TGTGCCAGCAGTCCCCGGGACAACTATGGCTACACCTTC. It yields the protein CASSPRDNYGYTF.

This clone has only a few counts. The rearrangement joins TRBV5-8 to TRBJ1-1; D gene unclear. V shed 10 bases and J shed 7 bases, with 5 bases lying between them. The CDR3 has 8 residues. The germline gives CDR1 SGHTS, CDR2 YDEGEE. The CDR3 DNA follows: TGTGCCTCAAGTGAAGCTTTCTTT. Encoded protein: CASSEAFF.

The chain has TRBV4-1 and TRBJ2-7; 10 nucleotides agree with TRBD2. Germline CDR1 is MGHRA and CDR2 is YSYEKL. J gave up 2 bases and V 0 bases, and 4 bases lay outside the gene matches. The CDR3 is 16 residues long. The CDR3 sequence: CASSQELAGGPYEQYF. The CDR3 DNA is TGCGCCAGCAGCCAAGAGTTAGCGGGGGGACCCTACGAGCAGTACTTC.

The rearrangement uses TRBV5-4 and TRBJ2-3; 8 bases fit TRBD1. Germline trimming cut 4 bases from V and 0 bases from J; bases unmatched to any gene: 10. Germline CDR1 is SGHNT and CDR2 is YYREEE (reference sequence). The CDR3 loop spans 17 amino acids. CDR3 protein: CASSLPGTGSSTDTQYF. The DNA for the CDR3 is TGTGCCAGCAGCCTACCCGGGACAGGATCTAGCACAGATACGCAGTATTTT.

The CDR3 coding sequence is TGTGCCAGCAGCTTAGAACCCACAGGGGGGTCCTATAATTCACCCCTCCACTTT. Translated, it gives CASSLEPTGGSYNSPLHF. V usage is TRBV11-2 and J usage is TRBJ1-6; 8 bases line up with TRBD1. Germline CDR1 SGHAT, CDR2 FQNNGV. V shed 0 bases and J 1 base; nucleotides not matched to a gene: 5. The CDR3 loop spans 18 amino acids.